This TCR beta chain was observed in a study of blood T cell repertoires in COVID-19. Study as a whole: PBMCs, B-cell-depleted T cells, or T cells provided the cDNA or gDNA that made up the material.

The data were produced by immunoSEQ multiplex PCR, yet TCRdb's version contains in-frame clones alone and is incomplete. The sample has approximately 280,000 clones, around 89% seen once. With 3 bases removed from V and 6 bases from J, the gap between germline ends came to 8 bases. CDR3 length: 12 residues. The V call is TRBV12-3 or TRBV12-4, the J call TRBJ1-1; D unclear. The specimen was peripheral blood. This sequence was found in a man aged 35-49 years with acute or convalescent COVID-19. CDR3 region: CASSFPLAEAFF. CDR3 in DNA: TGTGCCAGCAGTTTTCCTCTCGCTGAAGCTTTCTTT.